This entry is about one T cell receptor (beta chain). Its antigen is currently unknown. Profiling relied on immunoSEQ multiplex PCR, and the TCRdb table lists in-frame clones only, not all of them. The sample consists of 200,000 or so clones, about 93% of them appearing once. Second doses at about 4 or about 12 weeks were pooled. The sample is drawn from a study of T cell responses to AZD1222 COVID-19 vaccine. The germline V and J ends were trimmed by 5 bases and 0 bases, with 16 bases remaining between them. The CDR3 has 16 residues. Germline assignment: CDR1 SGHVS and CDR2 FNYEAQ. General study findings and limits: Spike-wide vaccine-associated CD4 TCRs dominated at 160-218 and 743-854.

V gene TRBV7-6 combines with J gene TRBJ1-1; D gene unclear. The sequencing here drew on peripheral blood, taken 28 days after the second AZD1222 dose. This clonotype originated in an adult who received the AZD1222 COVID-19 vaccine. CDR3 in DNA: TGTGCCAGCAGCACCAAGCCGGCGGGAATGAACACTGAAGCTTTCTTT. Encoded protein: CASSTKPAGMNTEAFF.